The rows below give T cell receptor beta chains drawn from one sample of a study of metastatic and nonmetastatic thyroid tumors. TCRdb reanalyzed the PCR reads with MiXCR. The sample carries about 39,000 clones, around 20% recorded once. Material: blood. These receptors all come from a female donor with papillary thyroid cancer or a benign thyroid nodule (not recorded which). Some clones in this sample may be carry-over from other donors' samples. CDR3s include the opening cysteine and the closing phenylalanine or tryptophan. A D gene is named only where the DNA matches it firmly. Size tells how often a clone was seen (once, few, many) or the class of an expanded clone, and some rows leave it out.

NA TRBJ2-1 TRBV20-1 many CSAGDSSYNEQFF TGCAGTGCTGGCGACTCTTCCTACAATGAGCAGTTCTTC
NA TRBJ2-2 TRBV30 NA CAWSEQPTGELFF TGTGCCTGGAGTGAACAGCCCACCGGGGAGCTGTTTTTT
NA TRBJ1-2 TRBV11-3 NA CASSATVPGVYGCTF TGTGCCAGCAGCGCCACGGTCCCAGGGGTGTATGGCTGCACCTTC
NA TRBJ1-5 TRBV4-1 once CASSQERGQNQHF TGCGCCAGCAGCCAAGAAAGGGGTCAGAACCAGCATTTT
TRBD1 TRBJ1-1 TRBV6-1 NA CASRYMVGTGGTEAFF TGTGCCAGCAGATACATGGTCGGGACAGGGGGCACTGAAGCTTTCTTT
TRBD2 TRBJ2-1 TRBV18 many CASSRLTSGTPNEQFF TGTGCCAGCTCACGTCTGACTAGCGGGACCCCCAATGAGCAGTTCTTC
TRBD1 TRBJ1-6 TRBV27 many CASSLYGQGFPYNSPLHF TGTGCCAGCAGTTTATACGGACAGGGATTCCCCTATAATTCACCCCTCCACTTT
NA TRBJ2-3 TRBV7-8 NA CASSLAAGACADTQYF TGTGCCAGCAGCCTCGCGGCCGGGGCCTGTGCAGATACGCAGTATTTT
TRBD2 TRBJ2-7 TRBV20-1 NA CSATTGGAEGEQYF TGCAGTGCAACCACGGGGGGGGCCGAGGGAGAGCAGTACTTC
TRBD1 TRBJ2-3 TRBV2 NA CASSGQGRFRITDTQYF TGTGCCAGCAGTGGACAGGGGCGTTTTAGAATCACAGATACGCAGTATTTT
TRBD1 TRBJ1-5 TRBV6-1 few CASSESPGGGGSNQPQHF TGTGCCAGCAGTGAATCCCCAGGGGGAGGAGGTAGCAATCAGCCCCAGCATTTT
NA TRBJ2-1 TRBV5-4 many CASSWWGSYNEQFF TGTGCCAGCAGCTGGTGGGGCAGCTACAATGAGCAGTTCTTC
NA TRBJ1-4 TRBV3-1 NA CASSPSGNREESEKLFF TGTGCCAGCAGCCCTTCGGGTAACAGGGAGGAAAGTGAAAAACTGTTTTTT
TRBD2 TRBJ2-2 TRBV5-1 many CASSSIAGGTGELFF TGCGCCAGCAGCTCAATAGCGGGAGGGACCGGGGAGCTGTTTTTT
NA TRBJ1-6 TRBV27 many CASSLLGKYNSPLHF TGTGCCAGCAGTTTATTAGGAAAGTATAATTCACCCCTCCACTTT
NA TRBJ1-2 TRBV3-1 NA CASSQDVGGFYGYTF TGTGCCAGCAGCCAAGATGTGGGGGGCTTCTATGGCTACACCTTC
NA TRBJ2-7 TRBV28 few CASRNSVSLYEQYF TGTGCCAGCAGGAATAGCGTGAGTCTCTACGAGCAGTACTTC
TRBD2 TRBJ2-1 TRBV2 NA CASSITGTSGYNEQFF TGTGCCAGCAGTATCACCGGGACTAGCGGTTACAATGAGCAGTTCTTC
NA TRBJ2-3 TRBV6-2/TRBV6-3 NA CASSYSGSLAYTDTQYF TGTGCCAGCAGTTACTCTGGCTCGTTAGCGTATACAGATACGCAGTATTTT
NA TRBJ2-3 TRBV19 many CASSKGGEDTQYF TGTGCCAGTAGTAAAGGGGGAGAGGATACGCAGTATTTT
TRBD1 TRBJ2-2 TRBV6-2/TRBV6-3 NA CASTSGTDIFTGELFF TGTGCCAGCACCTCCGGGACAGATATTTTCACCGGGGAGCTGTTTTTT
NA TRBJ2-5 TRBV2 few CASSQMCGGWETQYF TGTGCCAGCAGCCAAATGTGTGGGGGGTGGGAGACCCAGTACTTC
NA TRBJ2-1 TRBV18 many CASSLADYNEQFF TGTGCCAGCTCACTAGCTGACTACAATGAGCAGTTCTTC
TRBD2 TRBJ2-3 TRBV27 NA CASSYCPSAGESLDTQYF TGTGCCAGCAGCTATTGTCCTAGCGCGGGAGAATCGCTGGATACGCAGTATTTT
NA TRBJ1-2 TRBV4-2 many CASSQDLQGGGGYTF TGTGCCAGCAGCCAAGATCTGCAGGGAGGAGGTGGCTACACCTTC